This TCR beta chain was captured by sequencing in a study of CD8+ T cells in alopecia areata. The treatment: oral pan-JAK inhibitor, 5-10 mg twice daily. Extraction and reverse transcription of RNA yielded cDNA as the sequencing template. Repertoires were generated with immunoSEQ multiplex PCR, while TCRdb's copy carries only in-frame clones and drops some. The data show under 350,000 clones, with 58% seen just once and around 1.8% held by the top ten. From germline, CDR1 is MNHNY and CDR2 SVGAGI (reference sequence). Trimming removed 6 bases from V and 7 bases from J, with 16 bases in between. The CDR3 contains 14 residues.

The receptor comes from a human donor with alopecia areata. The sequenced sample was CD4+ T cells sorted from blood, obtained at week 24, from a patient treated with tofacitinib. V usage is TRBV6-6 and J usage is TRBJ1-5; unclear D gene. The CDR3 region is CASREGPNPQPQHF. The CDR3 coding sequence is TGTGCCAGCAGGGAGGGCCCAAATCCCCAGCCCCAGCATTTT.